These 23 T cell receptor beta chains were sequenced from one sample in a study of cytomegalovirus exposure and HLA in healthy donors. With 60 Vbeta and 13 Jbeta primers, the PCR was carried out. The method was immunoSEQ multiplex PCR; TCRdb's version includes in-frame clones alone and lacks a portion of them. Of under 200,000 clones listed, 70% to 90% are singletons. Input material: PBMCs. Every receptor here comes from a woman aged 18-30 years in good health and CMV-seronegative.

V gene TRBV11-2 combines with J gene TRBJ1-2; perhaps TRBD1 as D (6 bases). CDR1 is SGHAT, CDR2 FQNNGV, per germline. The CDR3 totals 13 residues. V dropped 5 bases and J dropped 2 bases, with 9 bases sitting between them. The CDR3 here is CASSPGQNYGYTF. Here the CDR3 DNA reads TGTGCCAGCAGCCCCGGACAGAACTATGGCTACACCTTC.

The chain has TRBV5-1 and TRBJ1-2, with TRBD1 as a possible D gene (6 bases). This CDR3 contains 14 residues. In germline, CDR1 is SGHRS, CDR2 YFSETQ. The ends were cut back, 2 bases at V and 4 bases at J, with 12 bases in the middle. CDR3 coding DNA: TGCGCCAGCAGCTTCGTCCAGGGGACCTATGGCTACACCTTC. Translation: CASSFVQGTYGYTF.

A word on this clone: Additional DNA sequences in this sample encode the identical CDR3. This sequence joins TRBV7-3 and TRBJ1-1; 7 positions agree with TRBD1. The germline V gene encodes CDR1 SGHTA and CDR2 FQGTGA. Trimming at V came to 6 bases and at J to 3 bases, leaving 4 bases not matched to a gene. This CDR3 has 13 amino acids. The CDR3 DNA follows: TGTGCCAGCAGTTCCGACAGGGACACTGAAGCTTTCTTT. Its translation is CASSSDRDTEAFF.

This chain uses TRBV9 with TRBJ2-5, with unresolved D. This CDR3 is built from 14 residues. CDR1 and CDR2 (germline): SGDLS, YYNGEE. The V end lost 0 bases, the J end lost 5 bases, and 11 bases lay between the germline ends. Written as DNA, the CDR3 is TGTGCCAGCAGCGTAGCCGTCGGTTATGAGACCCAGTACTTC. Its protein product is CASSVAVGYETQYF. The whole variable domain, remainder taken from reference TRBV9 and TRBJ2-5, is DSGVTQTPKHLITATGQRVTLRCSPRSGDLSVYWYQQSLDQGLQFLIQYYNGEERAKGNILERFSAQQFPDLHSELNLSSLELGDSALYFCASSVAVGYETQYFGPGTRLLVL.

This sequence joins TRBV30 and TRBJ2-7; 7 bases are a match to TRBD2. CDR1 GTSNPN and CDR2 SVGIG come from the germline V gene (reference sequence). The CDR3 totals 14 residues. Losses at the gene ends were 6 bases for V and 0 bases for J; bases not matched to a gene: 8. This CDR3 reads CACTPSGDSYEQYF. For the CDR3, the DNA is TGTGCCTGTACCCCAAGCGGGGACTCCTACGAGCAGTACTTC.

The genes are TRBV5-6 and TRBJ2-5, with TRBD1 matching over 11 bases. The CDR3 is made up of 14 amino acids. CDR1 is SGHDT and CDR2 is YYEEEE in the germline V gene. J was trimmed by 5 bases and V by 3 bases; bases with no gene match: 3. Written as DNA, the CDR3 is TGTGCCAGCAGCTGGGACAGGGGGGATGAGACCCAGTACTTC. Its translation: CASSWDRGDETQYF.

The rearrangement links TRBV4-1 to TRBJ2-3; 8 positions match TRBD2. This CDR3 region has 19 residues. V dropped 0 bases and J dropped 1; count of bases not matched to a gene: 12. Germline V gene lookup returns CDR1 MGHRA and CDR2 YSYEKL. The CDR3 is CASSQDIISGREGTDTQYF. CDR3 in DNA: TGCGCCAGCAGCCAAGATATTATCAGCGGGAGAGAAGGCACAGATACGCAGTATTTT.

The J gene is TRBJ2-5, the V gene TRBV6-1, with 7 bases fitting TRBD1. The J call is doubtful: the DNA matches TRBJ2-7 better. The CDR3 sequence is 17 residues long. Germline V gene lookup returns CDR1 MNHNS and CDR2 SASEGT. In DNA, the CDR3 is TGTGCCAGCAGTGAATACCGATTCACAGGGGCGTCCTACGAGCAGTACTTC. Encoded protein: CASSEYRFTGASYEQYF.

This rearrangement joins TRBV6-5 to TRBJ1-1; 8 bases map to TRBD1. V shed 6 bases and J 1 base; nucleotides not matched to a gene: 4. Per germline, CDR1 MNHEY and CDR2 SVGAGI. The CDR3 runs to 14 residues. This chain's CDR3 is CASSFDRGNTEAFF. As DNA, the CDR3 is TGTGCCAGCAGCTTTGACAGGGGGAACACTGAAGCTTTCTTT.

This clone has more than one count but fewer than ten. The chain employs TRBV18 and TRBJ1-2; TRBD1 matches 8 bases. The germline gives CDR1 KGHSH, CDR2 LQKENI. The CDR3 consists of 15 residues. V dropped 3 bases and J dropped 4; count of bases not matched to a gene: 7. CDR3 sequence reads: CASSPDRGNAYGYTF. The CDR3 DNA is TGTGCCAGCTCACCCGACAGGGGAAACGCCTATGGCTACACCTTC.

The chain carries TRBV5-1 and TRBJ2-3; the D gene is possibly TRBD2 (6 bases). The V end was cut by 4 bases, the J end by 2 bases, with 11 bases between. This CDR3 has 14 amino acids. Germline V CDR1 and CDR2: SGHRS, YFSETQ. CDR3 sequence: CASSRRENTDTQYF. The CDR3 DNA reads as TGCGCCAGCAGCCGCCGGGAGAACACAGATACGCAGTATTTT.

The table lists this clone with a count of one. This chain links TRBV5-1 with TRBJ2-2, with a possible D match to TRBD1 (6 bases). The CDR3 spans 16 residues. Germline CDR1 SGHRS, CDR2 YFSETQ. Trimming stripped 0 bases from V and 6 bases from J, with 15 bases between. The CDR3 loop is CASSLDTGSVAGELFF. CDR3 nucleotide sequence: TGCGCCAGCAGCTTGGATACAGGGTCGGTCGCCGGGGAGCTGTTTTTT.

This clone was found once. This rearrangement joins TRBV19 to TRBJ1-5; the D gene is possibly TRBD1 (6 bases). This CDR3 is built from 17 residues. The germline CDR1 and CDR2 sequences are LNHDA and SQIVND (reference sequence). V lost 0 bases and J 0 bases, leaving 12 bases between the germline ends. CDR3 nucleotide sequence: TGTGCCAGTAGTATAGATGGGGGCATGGATAGCAATCAGCCCCAGCATTTT. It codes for CASSIDGGMDSNQPQHF.

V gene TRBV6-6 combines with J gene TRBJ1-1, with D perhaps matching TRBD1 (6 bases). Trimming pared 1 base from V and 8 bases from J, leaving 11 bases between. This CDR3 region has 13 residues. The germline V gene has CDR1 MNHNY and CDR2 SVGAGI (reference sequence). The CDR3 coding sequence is TGTGCCAGCAGTTACTTGGAAACAGGGGAAGCTTTCTTT. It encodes CASSYLETGEAFF.

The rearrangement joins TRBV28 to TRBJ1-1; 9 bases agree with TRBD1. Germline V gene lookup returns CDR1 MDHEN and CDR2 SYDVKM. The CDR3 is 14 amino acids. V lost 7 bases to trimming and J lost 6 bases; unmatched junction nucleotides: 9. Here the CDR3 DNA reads TGTGCCAGCATAACCACAGGGGGCTGGCCTGAAGCTTTCTTT. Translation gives CASITTGGWPEAFF.

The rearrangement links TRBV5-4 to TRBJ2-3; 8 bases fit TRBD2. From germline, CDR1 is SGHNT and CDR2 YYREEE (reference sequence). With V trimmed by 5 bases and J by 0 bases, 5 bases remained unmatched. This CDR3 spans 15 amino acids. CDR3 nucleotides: TGTGCCAGCAGTCCAGCGGGAGCTAGCACAGATACGCAGTATTTT. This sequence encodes CASSPAGASTDTQYF.

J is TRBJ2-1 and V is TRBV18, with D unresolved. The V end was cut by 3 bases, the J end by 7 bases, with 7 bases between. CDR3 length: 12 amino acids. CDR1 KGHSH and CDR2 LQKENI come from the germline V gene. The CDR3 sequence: CASSPEFNEQFF. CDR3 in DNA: TGTGCCAGCTCACCTGAGTTTAATGAGCAGTTCTTC.

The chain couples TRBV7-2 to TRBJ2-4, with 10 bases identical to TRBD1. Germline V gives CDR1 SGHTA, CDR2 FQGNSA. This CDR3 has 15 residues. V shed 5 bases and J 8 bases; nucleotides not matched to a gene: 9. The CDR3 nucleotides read TGTGCCAGCAGCCCCTACGGACAGGGGGTAGACATTCAGTACTTC. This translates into CASSPYGQGVDIQYF.

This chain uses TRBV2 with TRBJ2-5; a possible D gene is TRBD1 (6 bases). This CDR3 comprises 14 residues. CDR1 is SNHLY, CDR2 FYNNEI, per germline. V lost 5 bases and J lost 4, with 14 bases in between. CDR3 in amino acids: CASSRGQIGETQYF. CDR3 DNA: TGTGCCAGCAGTCGTGGACAGATAGGAGAGACCCAGTACTTC. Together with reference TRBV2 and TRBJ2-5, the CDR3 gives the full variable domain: EPEVTQTPSHQVTQMGQEVILRCVPISNHLYFYWYRQILGQKVEFLVSFYNNEISEKSEIFDDQFSVERPDGSNFTLKIRSTKLEDSAMYFCASSRGQIGETQYFGPGTRLLVL.

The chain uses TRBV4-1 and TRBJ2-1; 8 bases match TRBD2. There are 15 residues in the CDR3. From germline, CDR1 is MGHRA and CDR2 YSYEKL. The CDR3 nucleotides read TGCGCTACCACTAGCGGCCCGAGTTCTGGCAATGAGCAGTTCTTC. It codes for CATTSGPSSGNEQFF.

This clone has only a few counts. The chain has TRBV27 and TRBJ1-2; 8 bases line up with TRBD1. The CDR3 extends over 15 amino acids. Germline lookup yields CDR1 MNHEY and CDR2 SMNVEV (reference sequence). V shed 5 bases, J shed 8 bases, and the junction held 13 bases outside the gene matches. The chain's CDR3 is CASSPTRTGSGGYTF. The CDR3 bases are TGTGCCAGCAGTCCAACCCGGACAGGGAGCGGGGGCTACACCTTC.

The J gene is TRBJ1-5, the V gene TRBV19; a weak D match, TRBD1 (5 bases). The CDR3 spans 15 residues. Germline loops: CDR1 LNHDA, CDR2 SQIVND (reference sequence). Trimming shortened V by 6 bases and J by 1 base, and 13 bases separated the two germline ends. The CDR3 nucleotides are TGTGCCAGTAGGGCATGGGGGGGAAGCAATCAGCCCCAGCATTTT. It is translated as CASRAWGGSNQPQHF.

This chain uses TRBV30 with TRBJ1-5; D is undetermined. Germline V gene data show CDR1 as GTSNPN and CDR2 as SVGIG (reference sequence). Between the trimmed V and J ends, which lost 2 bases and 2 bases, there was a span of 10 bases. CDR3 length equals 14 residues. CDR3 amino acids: CAWSRLERNQPQHF. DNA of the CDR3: TGTGCCTGGAGTCGACTAGAACGCAATCAGCCCCAGCATTTT.